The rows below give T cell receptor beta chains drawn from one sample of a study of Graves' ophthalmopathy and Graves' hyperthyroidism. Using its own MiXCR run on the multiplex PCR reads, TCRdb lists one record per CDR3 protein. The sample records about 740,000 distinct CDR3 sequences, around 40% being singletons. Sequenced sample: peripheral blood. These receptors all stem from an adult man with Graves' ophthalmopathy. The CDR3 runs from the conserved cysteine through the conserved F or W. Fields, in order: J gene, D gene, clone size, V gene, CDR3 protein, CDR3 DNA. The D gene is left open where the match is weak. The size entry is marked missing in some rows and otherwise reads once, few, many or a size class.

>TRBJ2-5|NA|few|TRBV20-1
CSASRDGEETQYF
TGCAGTGCTAGCCGGGACGGTGAAGAGACCCAGTACTTC
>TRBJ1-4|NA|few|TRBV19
CASSSRANEKLFF
TGTGCCAGTAGTTCGCGTGCTAATGAAAAACTGTTTTTT
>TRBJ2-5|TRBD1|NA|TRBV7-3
CASSLSGQGVIF
TGTGCCAGCAGCCTATCGGGACAGGGGGTCATCTTC
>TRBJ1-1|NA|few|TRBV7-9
CASSPDQGDTEAFF
TGTGCCAGCAGCCCCGACCAGGGAGACACTGAAGCTTTCTTT
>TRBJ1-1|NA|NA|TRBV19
CASSTLQPTDSIMKAFF
TGTGCCAGTAGTACCCTTCAACCGACGGATAGCATAATGAAAGCTTTCTTT
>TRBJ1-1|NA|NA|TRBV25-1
CAWSSRRDTEAFF
TGTGCCTGGAGTAGTAGACGGGACACTGAAGCTTTCTTT
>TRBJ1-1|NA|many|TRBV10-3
CAISEVSMNTEAFF
TGTGCCATCAGTGAGGTGTCAATGAACACTGAAGCTTTCTTT
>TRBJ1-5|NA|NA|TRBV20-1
CSASPGRRRPQHF
TGCAGTGCTAGTCCAGGACGAAGAAGGCCCCAGCATTTT
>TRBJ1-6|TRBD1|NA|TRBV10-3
CASSLGQGNGSPLHF
TGTGCCAGCAGTCTGGGACAGGGGAATGGATCACCCCTCCACTTT
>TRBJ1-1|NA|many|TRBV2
CASSGDGNTEAFF
TGTGCCAGCAGCGGGGACGGGAACACTGAAGCTTTCTTT
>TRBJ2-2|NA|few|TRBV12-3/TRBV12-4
CAVRTEMNTGELFF
TGTGCCGTACGAACAGAAATGAACACCGGGGAGCTGTTTTTT
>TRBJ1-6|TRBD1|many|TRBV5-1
CASSRTGMEPLHF
TGCGCCAGCAGCAGGACAGGGATGGAGCCCCTCCACTTT
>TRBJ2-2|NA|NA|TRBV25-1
CARQGRTGELFF
TGTGCCAGACAGGGGAGGACCGGGGAGCTGTTTTTT
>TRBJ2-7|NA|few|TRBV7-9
CASSFVDSRYEQYF
TGTGCCAGCAGCTTCGTCGACAGTCGGTACGAGCAGTACTTC
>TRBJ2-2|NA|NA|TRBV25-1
CASVLGTGELFF
TGTGCCAGCGTTCTGGGGACCGGGGAGCTGTTTTTT
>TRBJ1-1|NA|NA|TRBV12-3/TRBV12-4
CASSFLPGAGTEAFF
TGTGCCAGCAGTTTCCTGCCCGGGGCGGGAACTGAAGCTTTCTTT
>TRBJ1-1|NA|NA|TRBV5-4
CASSLGAGALNTEAFF
TGTGCCAGCAGCTTAGGGGCGGGCGCTTTGAACACTGAAGCTTTCTTT
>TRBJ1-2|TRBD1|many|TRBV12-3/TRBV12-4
CASSGGQGRYGYTF
TGTGCCAGCAGTGGAGGACAGGGGAGATATGGCTACACCTTC
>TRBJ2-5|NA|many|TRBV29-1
CSVEPENQETQYF
TGCAGCGTTGAACCCGAGAACCAAGAGACCCAGTACTTC
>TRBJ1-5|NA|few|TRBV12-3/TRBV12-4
CASTHESGSNQPQHF
TGTGCCAGCACGCATGAATCCGGCAGCAATCAGCCCCAGCATTTT
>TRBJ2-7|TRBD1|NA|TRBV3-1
CASSHRQGPLDEQYF
TGTGCCAGCAGCCATAGACAGGGTCCTCTCGACGAGCAGTACTTC
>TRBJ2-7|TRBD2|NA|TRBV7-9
CASSFRGTTTYEQYF
TGTGCCAGCAGCTTTAGAGGGACTACCACTTACGAGCAGTACTTC
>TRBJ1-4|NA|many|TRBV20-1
CSASRGTNEKLFF
TGCAGTGCTAGTCGGGGAACTAATGAAAAACTGTTTTTT
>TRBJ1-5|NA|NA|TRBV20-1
CSARVRGFQETQHF
TGCAGTGCTAGAGTTCGGGGGTTCCAAGAGACCCAGCATTTT
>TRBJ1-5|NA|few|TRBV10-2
CASSEVGQNQPQHF
TGCGCCAGCAGTGAGGTGGGGCAAAATCAGCCCCAGCATTTT
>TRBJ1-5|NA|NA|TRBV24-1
CATSVGRFNQPQHF
TGTGCCACCAGTGTCGGCAGGTTCAATCAGCCCCAGCATTTT
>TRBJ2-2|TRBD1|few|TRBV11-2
CASSPRRQGDTGELFF
TGTGCCAGCAGCCCAAGGAGGCAGGGGGACACCGGGGAGCTGTTTTTT
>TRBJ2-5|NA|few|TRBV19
CASSKVGETQYF
TGTGCCAGTAGTAAGGTTGGAGAGACCCAGTACTTC
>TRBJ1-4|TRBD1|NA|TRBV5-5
CASSQTRDRANEKLFF
TGTGCCAGCAGCCAGACTAGGGACAGGGCTAATGAAAAACTGTTTTTT
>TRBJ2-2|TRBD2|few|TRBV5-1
CASSLGTSLSGELFF
TGCGCCAGCAGCTTAGGGACTAGCCTTTCCGGGGAGCTGTTTTTT
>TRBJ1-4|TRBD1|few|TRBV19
CASQRGPKEKLFF
TGTGCCAGCCAGAGGGGGCCAAAAGAAAAACTGTTTTTT
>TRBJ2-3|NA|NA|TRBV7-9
CASSLVKAIGTQYF
TGTGCCAGCAGCTTAGTCAAGGCAATCGGTACGCAGTATTTT
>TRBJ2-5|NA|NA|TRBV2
CASSEAGAQETQYF
TGTGCCAGCAGTGAGGCGGGCGCTCAAGAGACCCAGTACTTC
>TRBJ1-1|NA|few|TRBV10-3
CAISPNREAFF
TGTGCCATCAGTCCTAACAGGGAAGCTTTCTTT
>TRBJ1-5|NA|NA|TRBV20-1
CSARDRAGGNQPQHF
TGCAGTGCTAGAGACAGGGCGGGCGGCAATCAGCCCCAGCATTTT
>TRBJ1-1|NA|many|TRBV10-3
CAISELPQNTEAFF
TGTGCCATCAGTGAGTTACCGCAGAACACTGAAGCTTTCTTT
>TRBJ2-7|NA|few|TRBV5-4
CASSQGPQGYEQYF
TGTGCCAGCAGCCAAGGTCCCCAAGGCTACGAGCAGTACTTC
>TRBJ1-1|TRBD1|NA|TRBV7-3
CAWSVDRGTEAFF
TGTGCCTGGAGTGTTGACAGGGGCACTGAAGCTTTCTTT
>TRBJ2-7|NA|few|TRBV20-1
CSARDPFTNRRRAYEQYF
TGCAGTGCTAGAGATCCGTTCACCAACCGGCGGAGGGCCTACGAGCAGTACTTC
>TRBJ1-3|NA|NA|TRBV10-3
CASSPSESGNTIYF
TGTGCCAGCTCACCATCGGAATCTGGAAACACCATATATTTT
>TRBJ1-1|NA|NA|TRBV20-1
CSALKRRSTEAFF
TGCAGTGCCCTAAAAAGACGGAGCACTGAAGCTTTCTTT
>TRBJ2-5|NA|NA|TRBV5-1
CASSRTLGRQYF
TGCGCCAGCAGCCGGACACTAGGGAGGCAGTACTTC
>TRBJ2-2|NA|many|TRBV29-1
CSGQGQVGGELFF
TGCAGCGGGCAAGGGCAGGTTGGCGGGGAGCTGTTTTTT
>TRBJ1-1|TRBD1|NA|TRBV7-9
CASSLGLGQVNTEAFF
TGTGCCAGCAGCTTAGGATTGGGACAGGTAAACACTGAAGCTTTCTTT
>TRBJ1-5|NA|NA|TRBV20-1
CSASGFRVGANQPQHF
TGCAGTGCTAGTGGGTTTCGGGTGGGGGCCAATCAGCCCCAGCATTTT
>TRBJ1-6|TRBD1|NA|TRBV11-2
CASSLGTGGSSPLHF
TGTGCCAGCAGCCTCGGGACAGGGGGCAGTTCACCCCTCCACTTT
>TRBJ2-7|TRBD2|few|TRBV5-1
CASSLRGSVASGSTGYEQYF
TGCGCCAGCAGCTTGCGGGGGTCCGTGGCTAGCGGGAGTACGGGCTACGAGCAGTACTTC
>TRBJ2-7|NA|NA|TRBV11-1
CASSTRESTKQYF
TGTGCCAGCAGCACCAGGGAATCTACGAAGCAGTACTTC
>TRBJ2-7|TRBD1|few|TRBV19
CASSAGTGTNEQYF
TGTGCCAGTAGTGCCGGGACAGGGACAAACGAGCAGTACTTC
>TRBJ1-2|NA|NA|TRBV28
CASRGGLANYGYTF
TGTGCCAGCAGGGGGGGACTCGCTAACTATGGCTACACCTTC
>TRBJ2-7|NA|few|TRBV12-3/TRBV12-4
CASSLVGEAGEQYF
TGTGCCAGCAGTTTAGTGGGGGAGGCGGGAGAGCAGTACTTC
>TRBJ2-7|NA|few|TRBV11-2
CASSLEGDFLYEQYF
TGTGCCAGCAGCTTAGAAGGGGACTTCCTCTACGAGCAGTACTTC
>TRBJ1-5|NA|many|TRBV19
CASSQQDTHQPQHF
TGTGCCAGTAGTCAACAAGACACACATCAGCCCCAGCATTTT